These T cell receptor beta chains were read from a single sample in a study of shared clonotypes between healthy human individuals. Libraries were prepared by immunoSEQ multiplex PCR; TCRdb keeps only in-frame clonotypes and omits some of them. The sample records some 1,100,000 clones, 75% to 85% being singletons. Sequenced sample: memory CD4+ T cells from PBMCs. The origin of the receptors is a man aged 18 to 29 in good health. Some clones in this sample may be carry-over from other donors' samples. CDR3s include the opening cysteine and the closing phenylalanine or tryptophan. The order of the fields is V gene, D gene, clone size, J gene, CDR3 DNA, CDR3 protein. A D gene is named only where the DNA matches it firmly. Size is omitted from some rows. Given values are once, few, many or a class for expanded clones.

TRBV28,NA,NA,TRBJ2-7,TGTGCCAGCATTTTATCAGGGGGCGGCGGGAGGTACGAGCAGTACTTC,CASILSGGGGRYEQYF
TRBV27,TRBD1,once,TRBJ2-1,TGTGCCACCCGATCGACAGGGTTTCAGTTCTTC,CATRSTGFQFF
TRBV4-1,TRBD2,NA,TRBJ2-5,TGCGCCAGCAGCCAAGTGGGTCTAGCGGGAGAGACCCAGTACTTC,CASSQVGLAGETQYF
TRBV5-6,NA,NA,TRBJ2-3,TGTGCCAGCAGCTCAATACCGGACAACCCACGGGATACGCAGTATTTT,CASSSIPDNPRDTQYF
TRBV5-1,TRBD1,once,TRBJ1-1,TGCGCCAGCACCCAGGGGGGTACTGAAGCTTTCTTT,CASTQGGTEAFF
TRBV7-8,TRBD2,NA,TRBJ2-1,TGTGCCAGCAGCTTAGCCTCTCGGGGGGGGCCAGGGTCGCAGTTCTTC,CASSLASRGGPGSQFF
TRBV19,NA,NA,TRBJ1-2,TGTGCCAGTAGTATAGTCCTGACGGAGGAAGGCTACACCTTC,CASSIVLTEEGYTF
TRBV6-5,NA,NA,TRBJ1-4,TGTGCCAGCAGTTACAGGGAAGGGGACTATGAAAAACTGTTTTTT,CASSYREGDYEKLFF
TRBV6-1,TRBD1,NA,TRBJ1-1,TGTGCCAGCCCCGGGACAGGGGGCACTGAAGCTTTCTTT,CASPGTGGTEAFF
TRBV19,NA,NA,TRBJ1-1,TGTGCCAGTAGGGGTCAGGGGAATACTGAAGCTTTCTTT,CASRGQGNTEAFF
TRBV6-5,TRBD2,NA,TRBJ2-1,TGTGCCAGTCGTTCCGGGACTAGCGTAAATGAGCAGTTCTTC,CASRSGTSVNEQFF
TRBV29-1,TRBD1,NA,TRBJ2-7,TGCAGCGTTGAAGACCGGCAACAGGGGACAGGATTGAGCGGCCGCTACGAGCAGTACTTC,CSVEDRQQGTGLSGRYEQYF
TRBV6-5,NA,NA,TRBJ1-1,TGTGCCAGCAGCCACCGGAGCACTGAAGCTTTCTTT,CASSHRSTEAFF
TRBV11-3,TRBD1,NA,TRBJ2-1,TGTGCCAGCAGCTTAACCGGGACAGGGAAACATGAGCAGTTCTTC,CASSLTGTGKHEQFF
TRBV7-8,TRBD1,NA,TRBJ2-7,TGTGCCAGCAGCTTAGGACGCAGGGGGCTGAACTACGAGCAGTACTTC,CASSLGRRGLNYEQYF